The 30 T cell receptor beta chains presented below share a single source sample, sequenced in a study of PD-1 blockade in classical Hodgkin lymphoma. The protocol was immunoSEQ multiplex PCR, while the TCRdb copy is restricted to in-frame clones and leaves out a portion. This sample has 80,000 to 95,000 clones, with under 85% found just once. Time point given: cycle 4 day 1 (C4D1), after 6 weeks of nivolumab. Every patient experienced relapse after autologous stem cell transplantation, and brentuximab vedotin exposure varied. The sample was peripheral blood mononuclear cells (PBMCs), taken before the fourth cycle of nivolumab. Every receptor here comes from a human donor with classical Hodgkin lymphoma.

The chain recombines TRBV5-4 with TRBJ2-7; D is possibly TRBD2 (6 bases). CDR1 SGHNT and CDR2 YYREEE come from the germline V gene (reference sequence). The CDR3 consists of 14 residues. Trimming stripped 1 base from V and 6 bases from J, with 14 bases between. CDR3 in amino acids: CASSLPTRRTEQYF. CDR3 in DNA: TGTGCCAGCAGCTTGCCGACTAGAAGGACCGAGCAGTACTTC.

The rearrangement uses TRBV7-8 and TRBJ2-2; 8 bases agree with TRBD1. The V gene's germline CDR1 is SGHVS and CDR2 FQNEAQ. Trimming removed 5 bases from V and 3 bases from J; junction bases left unmatched: 14. The CDR3 loop spans 18 amino acids. Here the CDR3 reads CASSPIDRGRGYTGELFF. The CDR3 region has the DNA TGTGCCAGCAGCCCTATCGACAGGGGCCGTGGATACACCGGGGAGCTGTTTTTT.

V is TRBV5-6 and J is TRBJ1-3, with unresolved D. Germline V gene lookup returns CDR1 SGHDT and CDR2 YYEEEE. V lost 7 bases and J 4 bases, leaving 15 bases between the germline ends. The CDR3 totals 14 residues. The CDR3, as DNA: TGTGCCAGCGCCTTCTGGTCGGGGGGAAACACCATATATTTT. It translates to CASAFWSGGNTIYF.

V usage is TRBV7-9 and J usage is TRBJ2-2; the match to TRBD2 covers 7 bases. V trimming: 5 bases; J trimming: 4 bases; junction bases outside the gene matches: 7. CDR1 is SEHNR and CDR2 is FQNEAQ in the germline V gene (reference sequence). The CDR3 has 15 amino acids. The CDR3 DNA sequence: TGTGCCAGCAGCCCCCTGGCGGGAGCCACCGGGGAGCTGTTTTTT. Translation: CASSPLAGATGELFF.

The J gene is TRBJ1-1, the V gene TRBV6-6; no reliable D call. Germline CDR1 reads MNHNY; CDR2 reads SVGAGI (reference sequence). The CDR3 is made up of 14 amino acids. V lost 4 bases to trimming and J lost 3 bases, with 12 bases between them. In DNA form, the CDR3 reads TGTGCCAGCAGTTCGACCCCCGGAGACACTGAAGCTTTCTTT. It is translated as CASSSTPGDTEAFF.

The chain has TRBV6-6 and TRBJ2-7; 7 bases match TRBD1. The junction had 10 bases not matched to a gene; V was cut back by 6 bases and J by 2 bases. Germline V gene data show CDR1 as MNHNY and CDR2 as SVGAGI (reference sequence). CDR3 size: 15 residues. CDR3 coding DNA: TGTGCCAGCAGCACCCCGGACAGGTTGGCCTACGAGCAGTACTTC. As protein: CASSTPDRLAYEQYF.

This clone was detected once. The chain combines TRBV6-5 with TRBJ2-3; 9 nucleotides match TRBD1. There are 16 residues in the CDR3. Trimming cost V 4 bases and J 4 bases; bases outside gene matches: 9. CDR1 and CDR2 (germline): MNHEY, SVGAGI. For the CDR3, the DNA is TGTGCCAGCAGTTCAACCGGGACAGGGTTCTCAGATACGCAGTATTTT. Amino acid sequence: CASSSTGTGFSDTQYF.

This clone occurred a few times. The chain couples TRBV7-9 to TRBJ1-5; D is unclear. Germline-derived CDR1 and CDR2 are SEHNR and FQNEAQ (reference sequence). Trimming removed 3 bases from V and 0 bases from J, with 6 bases in between. CDR3 length: 14 amino acids. The CDR3 reads CASSFGISNQPQHF. In DNA, the CDR3 is TGTGCCAGCAGCTTCGGCATTAGCAATCAGCCCCAGCATTTT.

The chain joins TRBV6-1 to TRBJ1-5; a weak D match, TRBD1 (5 bases). CDR3 length: 15 residues. Trimming removed 4 bases from V and 3 bases from J, with 13 bases in between. Germline loops: CDR1 MNHNS, CDR2 SASEGT. The CDR3 DNA is TGTGCCAGCAGTGTACTGTGGGGGTACAATCAGCCCCAGCATTTT. Residues: CASSVLWGYNQPQHF.

The J gene is TRBJ1-1, the V gene TRBV7-2; 7 bases match TRBD1. J was trimmed by 1 base and V by 5 bases; bases with no gene match: 1. The CDR3 is made up of 13 amino acids. Germline values: CDR1 SGHTA, CDR2 FQGNSA. CDR3 sequence reads: CASSGTANTEAFF. The CDR3 coding sequence is TGTGCCAGCAGCGGGACAGCGAACACTGAAGCTTTCTTT. The full variable domain, completed using reference TRBV7-2 and TRBJ1-1, is GAGVSQSPSNKVTEKGKDVELRCDPISGHTALYWYRQSLGQGLEFLIYFQGNSAPDKSGLPSDRFSAERTGGSVSTLTIQRTQQEDSAVYLCASSGTANTEAFFGQGTRLTVV.

This clone was counted at least ten times. This chain connects TRBV10-3 to TRBJ1-1; 7 positions agree with TRBD1. Trimming at V came to 8 bases and at J to 1 base, leaving 7 bases not matched to a gene. Germline V CDR1 and CDR2: ENHRY, SYGVKD. CDR3 length: 14 amino acids. The CDR3 nucleotides read TGTGCCATCCAGAGGGGGCTCGAGAACACTGAAGCTTTCTTT. This encodes CAIQRGLENTEAFF.

The chain recombines TRBV19 with TRBJ1-5, with 9 bases identical to TRBD1. The germline V gene has CDR1 LNHDA and CDR2 SQIVND (reference sequence). This CDR3 is built from 15 residues. V shed 3 bases, J shed 6 bases, and the junction held 6 bases outside the gene matches. CDR3 sequence reads: CASSMTGGMSQPQHF. The CDR3 DNA sequence: TGTGCCAGTAGTATGACAGGGGGTATGAGTCAGCCCCAGCATTTT.

This clone was observed a single time. The same CDR3 can be traced to other DNA sequences in this sample. The rearrangement links TRBV30 to TRBJ2-2; D is unresolved. The CDR3 has 13 amino acids. In germline, CDR1 is GTSNPN, CDR2 SVGIG (reference sequence). With 0 bases removed from V and 6 bases from J, the gap between germline ends came to 8 bases. The CDR3 here is CAWSVQGSGELFF. The CDR3 coding sequence is TGTGCCTGGAGTGTACAAGGGTCCGGGGAGCTGTTTTTT.

This chain joins TRBV2 and TRBJ2-7; 7 bases map to TRBD2. V lost 8 bases and J lost 2; bases outside the gene matches: 6. Germline CDR1 reads SNHLY; CDR2 reads FYNNEI. The CDR3 contains 13 residues. CDR3 sequence: CASLGGLTYEQYF. For the CDR3, the DNA is TGTGCCAGCCTCGGGGGACTAACCTACGAGCAGTACTTC.

V usage is TRBV5-6 and J usage is TRBJ2-3, with 9 bases aligning to TRBD1. The V segment lost 7 bases and the J segment 1 base; nucleotides outside the gene matches: 10. This CDR3 contains 16 residues. The germline V gene has CDR1 SGHDT and CDR2 YYEEEE. For the CDR3, the DNA is TGTGCCAGCGACCACATGTGGACAGGGGGCACAGATACGCAGTATTTT. Residues: CASDHMWTGGTDTQYF.

V is TRBV7-9 and J is TRBJ1-1; D not certain. There are 12 residues in the CDR3. V was cut by 6 bases and J by 7 bases, with 12 bases left in between. Germline CDR1 is SEHNR and CDR2 is FQNEAQ (reference sequence). The CDR3 nucleotides read TGTGCCAGCAGTCCCCTGGTGCTTGAAGCTTTCTTT. It yields the protein CASSPLVLEAFF.

The chain combines TRBV10-3 with TRBJ2-7, with 7 bases fitting TRBD2. The CDR3 loop spans 14 amino acids. Germline V gives CDR1 ENHRY, CDR2 SYGVKD. J lost 7 bases, V lost 0 bases, and 6 bases had no gene match. The CDR3 bases are TGTGCCATCAGTGAGTCGACCGGGGGAGGGGAGCAGTACTTC. The encoded protein is CAISESTGGGEQYF.

A few counts support this clone. The genes are TRBV30 and TRBJ1-1; 10 bases line up with TRBD1. Per the germline V gene, CDR1 is GTSNPN and CDR2 is SVGIG (reference sequence). Trimming cost V 3 bases and J 8 bases; bases outside gene matches: 6. This CDR3 is built from 13 residues. Here the CDR3 DNA reads TGTGCCTGGAGCCTAGGGACAGGGGACGAAGCTTTCTTT. Its translation: CAWSLGTGDEAFF. Together with reference TRBV30 and TRBJ1-1, the CDR3 gives the full variable domain: SQTIHQWPATLVQPVGSPLSLECTVEGTSNPNLYWYRQAAGRGLQLLFYSVGIGQISSEVPQNLSASRPQDRQFILSSKKLLLSDSGFYLCAWSLGTGDEAFFGQGTRLTVV.

The J gene is TRBJ1-1, the V gene TRBV18; D is ambiguous. The V end lost 3 bases, the J end lost 0 bases, and 5 bases lay between the germline ends. The CDR3 consists of 13 residues. The germline V gene has CDR1 KGHSH and CDR2 LQKENI. CDR3 region: CASSPSLNTEAFF. CDR3 DNA: TGTGCCAGCTCACCTTCCCTGAACACTGAAGCTTTCTTT.

In its sample, this clone was seen a few times. The chain is built from TRBV11-2 and TRBJ1-1; the D gene is possibly TRBD1 (6 bases). V lost 0 bases to trimming and J lost 5 bases, with 22 bases between them. Germline CDR1 is SGHAT and CDR2 is FQNNGV. The CDR3 length is 18 residues. CDR3 sequence reads: CASSLDVEGYRERTEAFF. CDR3 bases: TGTGCCAGCAGCTTAGACGTTGAGGGTTACAGGGAACGTACTGAAGCTTTCTTT.

In its sample, this clone was seen a few times. The chain has TRBV6-6 and TRBJ1-5, with D tentatively TRBD1 (6 bases). V lost 2 bases and J lost 4, with 12 bases in between. Germline-derived CDR1 and CDR2 are MNHNY and SVGAGI (reference sequence). The CDR3 covers 15 residues. This chain's CDR3 is CASSYGTGLNQPQHF. The CDR3, as DNA: TGTGCCAGCAGTTACGGTACAGGGTTAAATCAGCCCCAGCATTTT.

This clone was counted a few times. V gene TRBV10-2 combines with J gene TRBJ1-1, with TRBD1 identical over 10 bases. After removal of 6 bases from V and 7 bases from J, the junction contained 8 bases not matched to a gene. This CDR3 has 14 amino acids. Germline CDR1 and CDR2: WSHSY and SAAADI. The CDR3 here is CASRETGGLGEAFF. In DNA, the CDR3 is TGCGCCAGCAGAGAGACAGGGGGCTTGGGTGAAGCTTTCTTT.

In its sample, this clone was seen once. The chain is built from TRBV7-2 and TRBJ1-2; possible D gene TRBD1, 6 bases. V was pared by 5 bases and J by 8 bases, with 15 bases between. The CDR3 runs to 13 residues. CDR1 and CDR2 from the germline V gene are SGHTA and FQGNSA. Here the CDR3 reads CASSPGVERGYTF. CDR3 DNA sequence: TGTGCCAGCAGCCCAGGGGTCGAGAGGGGCTACACCTTC.

This clone was detected a few times. V usage is TRBV5-1 and J usage is TRBJ1-2, with 9 bases identical to TRBD1. Germline V lookup: CDR1 SGHRS, CDR2 YFSETQ. The V and J ends lost 4 bases and 2 bases, in that order; junction bases with no gene match: 15. The CDR3 loop spans 18 amino acids. For the CDR3, the DNA is TGCGCCAGCAGCCAACTGACGGACAGGGGAATCGAAAACTATGGCTACACCTTC. Translation gives CASSQLTDRGIENYGYTF.

V gene TRBV5-4 combines with J gene TRBJ2-6; D might be TRBD1 (6 bases). The CDR3 is 15 residues long. The germline V and J ends were trimmed by 3 bases and 3 bases, with 10 bases remaining between them. Germline V gene lookup returns CDR1 SGHNT and CDR2 YYREEE (reference sequence). CDR3 amino acids: CASSYRGSGANVLTF. CDR3 in DNA: TGTGCCAGCAGCTATAGGGGGAGTGGGGCCAACGTCCTGACTTTC.

The chain is built from TRBV9 and TRBJ2-1; D is perhaps TRBD1 (6 bases). From germline, CDR1 is SGDLS and CDR2 YYNGEE. Trimming took off 3 bases at V and 12 bases at J, with 19 bases between the two ends. This CDR3 has 14 residues. The DNA of the CDR3 is TGTGCCAGCAGCGATATTGGACAGTCGAAGGGGCAGTTCTTC. Translating it yields CASSDIGQSKGQFF.

The rearrangement uses TRBV7-2 and TRBJ1-4; TRBD1 might be the D (6 bases). Germline V lookup: CDR1 SGHTA, CDR2 FQGNSA. Trimming left V 0 bases short and J 7 bases short, with 15 bases between. The CDR3 contains 16 residues. CDR3 sequence: CASSLAGRRGSEKLFF. Here the CDR3 DNA reads TGTGCCAGCAGCTTAGCGGGGCGCAGGGGAAGTGAAAAACTGTTTTTT.

The gene calls are TRBV5-5 and TRBJ1-5, with 9 nucleotides matching TRBD1. Germline CDR1 and CDR2: SGHKS and YYEKEE (reference sequence). The V gene end was trimmed by 4 bases and the J gene end by 4 bases; junction bases not matched to a gene: 12. This CDR3 has 17 amino acids. CDR3: CASSGLPGQGSNQPQHF. CDR3 DNA sequence: TGTGCCAGCAGCGGACTACCGGGACAGGGTAGTAATCAGCCCCAGCATTTT.

The genes are TRBV28 and TRBJ1-2; no reliable D call. CDR3 length: 14 residues. Trimming took off 5 bases at V and 4 bases at J, with 14 bases between the two ends. Germline loops: CDR1 MDHEN, CDR2 SYDVKM. The CDR3: CASSPGILSYGYTF. The CDR3 coding sequence is TGTGCCAGCAGTCCAGGAATTTTGAGCTATGGCTACACCTTC.

The chain links TRBV7-2 to TRBJ2-5, with D perhaps given as TRBD1 or TRBD2 (5 bases each). Trimming left V 2 bases short and J 4 bases short, with 11 bases between. CDR1 and CDR2 (germline): SGHTA, FQGNSA. The CDR3 length is 14 residues. CDR3: CASSLTSGRETQYF. CDR3 bases: TGTGCCAGCAGCTTAACTTCAGGGAGAGAGACCCAGTACTTC. Full variable domain (missing parts from reference TRBV7-2 and TRBJ2-5): GAGVSQSPSNKVTEKGKDVELRCDPISGHTALYWYRQSLGQGLEFLIYFQGNSAPDKSGLPSDRFSAERTGGSVSTLTIQRTQQEDSAVYLCASSLTSGRETQYFGPGTRLLVL.